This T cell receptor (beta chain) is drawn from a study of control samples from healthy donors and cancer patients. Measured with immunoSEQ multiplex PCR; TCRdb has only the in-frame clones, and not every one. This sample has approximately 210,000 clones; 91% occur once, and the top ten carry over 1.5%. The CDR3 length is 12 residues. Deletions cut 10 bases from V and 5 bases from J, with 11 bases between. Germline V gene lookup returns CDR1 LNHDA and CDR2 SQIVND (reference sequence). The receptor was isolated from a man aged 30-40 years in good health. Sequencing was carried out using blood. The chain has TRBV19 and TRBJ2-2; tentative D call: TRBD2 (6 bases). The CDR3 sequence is CAMGGGTGELFF. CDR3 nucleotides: TGTGCCATGGGAGGAGGAACCGGGGAGCTGTTTTTT.